The sequence of this T cell receptor (beta chain) was determined in a study of blood T cells in healthy people across ages. PCR was performed a second time for roughly 7 to 11 cycles using a sample-barcoded 5' primer and a J-beta primer mix. With 12 random nucleotides, a template-switch adaptor tagged each individual cDNA molecule. Samples each returned at least 3 million CDR3-containing paired-end reads. One entry per CDR3 protein results from TCRdb running MiXCR on the 5' RACE reads. The sample holds approximately 1,000,000 distinct CDR3 sequences, 35% to 40% seen once. In terms of origin and age, donors were healthy Caucasian individuals from Russia aged about 6 to 95. Isolation recovered at least 6 million PBMCs from every sample. The specimen sequenced was blood. This TCR was sampled from a man between 18 and 35 years old in good health.

In nucleotides, the CDR3 is TGTGCCAGCAGGACAGGGAAAGAGACCCAGTACTTC. Protein sequence: CASRTGKETQYF. This sequence joins TRBV27 and TRBJ2-5; 7 bases agree with TRBD1. Trimming took 6 bases from V and 3 from J; bases not matched to a gene: 1. Germline CDR1 MNHEY, CDR2 SMNVEV (reference sequence). This CDR3 comprises 12 residues.